The rows below give T cell receptor beta chains drawn from one sample of a study of blood T cell repertoires in COVID-19. Assay used: immunoSEQ multiplex PCR; TCRdb lists only in-frame clones, some missing. The data contain about 130,000 clones, around 79% of them seen just once; the ten biggest clones take up just under 5%. Sequences were obtained from peripheral blood. These receptors originate from a woman aged 70 to 79 with COVID-19, enrolled during active disease. Both conserved end residues are part of each CDR3. D genes are given only for firm matches. Expanded clones are given a class, and other clones once, few, many or no size at all.

>NA|TRBV6-5|TRBD1|TRBJ1-4
CASRRQGGGEKLFF
TGTGCCAGCAGGAGACAGGGGGGGGGCGAAAAACTGTTTTTT
>NA|TRBV9|TRBD1|TRBJ1-3
CASSPGQDTLSGNTIYF
TGTGCCAGCAGCCCGGGACAGGACACCCTCTCTGGAAACACCATATATTTT
>NA|TRBV4-3|NA|TRBJ1-2
CASSQAPANYGYTF
TGCGCCAGCAGCCAAGCGCCAGCTAACTATGGCTACACCTTC
>NA|TRBV19|TRBD1|TRBJ2-1
CASSPLDRALVAFF
TGTGCCAGTAGTCCGCTCGACAGGGCCCTGGTTGCGTTCTTC
>NA|TRBV25-1|TRBD1|TRBJ1-4
CASSGGQVNEKLFF
TGTGCCAGCAGTGGGGGACAGGTGAATGAAAAACTGTTTTTT
>NA|TRBV24-1|NA|TRBJ2-5
CATSDSKDRVETQYF
TGTGCCACCAGTGACTCTAAGGACAGAGTTGAGACCCAGTACTTC
>NA|TRBV28|NA|TRBJ1-2
CASSFQANYGYTF
TGTGCCAGCAGTTTTCAGGCTAACTATGGCTACACCTTC
>NA|TRBV18|TRBD1|TRBJ1-4
CASSPYRTGFRSANEKLFF
TGTGCCAGCTCACCCTACAGGACAGGCTTCAGGTCGGCTAATGAAAAACTGTTTTTT
>few|TRBV6-1|TRBD1|TRBJ1-4
CASSEGQQEKLFF
TGTGCCAGCAGTGAGGGACAGCAGGAAAAACTGTTTTTT
>few|TRBV9|NA|TRBJ2-7
CASSVDARETYEQYF
TGTGCCAGCAGCGTAGATGCACGCGAAACCTACGAGCAGTACTTC
>NA|TRBV10-3|NA|TRBJ1-5
CAIKQGVGQPQHF
TGTGCCATCAAACAGGGAGTTGGTCAGCCCCAGCATTTT
>NA|TRBV19|TRBD2|TRBJ2-7
CASSEASGPYEQYF
TGTGCCAGTTCCGAGGCTAGCGGGCCATACGAGCAGTACTTC
>NA|TRBV4-3|NA|TRBJ2-3
CASSWVQSGTDTQYF
TGCGCCAGCAGTTGGGTGCAGAGCGGGACAGATACGCAGTATTTT
>NA|TRBV29-1|TRBD1|TRBJ1-1
CSVAGGQGDTEAFF
TGCAGCGTTGCGGGGGGACAGGGGGACACTGAAGCTTTCTTT
>NA|TRBV5-5|NA|TRBJ1-1
CASSLEGHTEAFF
TGTGCCAGCAGCTTGGAGGGGCACACTGAAGCTTTCTTT
>NA|TRBV3-1/TRBV3-2|TRBD1|TRBJ1-6
CASSQDRGQRANSPLHF
TGTGCCAGCAGCCAAGATAGGGGACAGCGGGCGAATTCACCCCTCCACTTT
>NA|TRBV7-3|NA|TRBJ2-3
CASSSPGSTDTQYF
TGTGCCAGCAGCTCGCCCGGGAGCACAGATACGCAGTATTTT
>NA|TRBV19|TRBD1|TRBJ1-5
CASSIRFLGQGFNQPQHF
TGTGCCAGTAGTATTCGGTTCTTGGGACAGGGTTTCAATCAGCCCCAGCATTTT
>NA|TRBV5-1|TRBD2|TRBJ2-3
CASSLAGGFTDTQYF
TGCGCCAGCAGCTTAGCGGGGGGGTTCACAGATACGCAGTATTTT
>NA|TRBV4-1|NA|TRBJ2-1
CASSQEGGREGLFYNEQFF
TGCGCCAGCAGCCAAGAAGGTGGCAGGGAAGGGCTATTCTACAATGAGCAGTTCTTC
>NA|TRBV6-6|NA|TRBJ1-1
CASSYFQGTNTEAFF
TGTGCCAGCAGTTATTTTCAGGGGACCAACACTGAAGCTTTCTTT
>NA|TRBV2|NA|TRBJ2-7
CASSDRDMGSEQYF
TGTGCCAGCAGTGACCGGGACATGGGTTCCGAGCAGTACTTC
>NA|TRBV24-1|TRBD2|TRBJ2-7
CATSAGGDYEQYF
TGTGCCACCAGTGCCGGGGGGGACTACGAGCAGTACTTC
>NA|TRBV9|NA|TRBJ1-2
CASSSGRDGGKGYTF
TGTGCCAGCAGCTCTGGGAGGGACGGGGGGAAAGGCTACACCTTC
>NA|TRBV6-1|NA|TRBJ1-6
CASSEGGGTLLHF
TGTGCCAGCAGTGAAGGGGGGGGAACCCTCCTCCACTTT
>NA|TRBV30|TRBD2|TRBJ2-7
CAWSVKLAGASYEQYF
TGTGCCTGGAGTGTAAAGTTAGCGGGGGCCTCCTACGAGCAGTACTTC
>NA|TRBV19|NA|TRBJ2-3
CASIPTRARADTQYF
TGTGCCAGTATTCCCACCCGGGCGCGGGCAGATACGCAGTATTTT
>NA|TRBV4-3|NA|TRBJ1-5
CASSEGENQPQHF
TGCGCCAGCAGCGAAGGAGAAAATCAGCCCCAGCATTTT
>NA|TRBV6-5|NA|TRBJ2-5
CASTRAVEVVETQYF
TGTGCCAGCACCCGAGCGGTTGAGGTTGTAGAGACCCAGTACTTC
>few|TRBV7-9|TRBD1|TRBJ1-1
CASSARGASTEAFF
TGTGCCAGCAGCGCCAGGGGGGCGAGCACTGAAGCTTTCTTT
>NA|TRBV10-3|TRBD1|TRBJ2-7
CAIRIGTEGDEQYF
TGTGCCATCAGGATCGGGACAGAAGGGGACGAGCAGTACTTC
>NA|TRBV7-8|TRBD1|TRBJ1-1
CASSLADRGKTEAFF
TGTGCCAGCAGCTTAGCGGACAGGGGTAAGACTGAAGCTTTCTTT
>once|TRBV7-3|TRBD1|TRBJ2-7
CASSPTGGIDEQYF
TGTGCCAGCAGCCCTACAGGGGGCATCGACGAGCAGTACTTC
>NA|TRBV5-1|TRBD2|TRBJ2-7
CASSIALGGFSYEQYF
TGCGCCAGCAGTATAGCCCTGGGGGGGTTCTCCTACGAGCAGTACTTC
>NA|TRBV5-6|NA|TRBJ1-3
CASSLGARGGNTIYF
TGTGCCAGCAGCCTTGGGGCCCGCGGTGGAAACACCATATATTTT
>NA|TRBV3-1/TRBV3-2|NA|TRBJ2-7
CASSRIGTLSYEQYF
TGTGCCAGCAGCCGGATCGGGACACTCTCCTACGAGCAGTACTTC
>NA|TRBV28|NA|TRBJ1-5
CASSRRDSLYVQHF
TGTGCCAGCAGTCGGCGGGACTCCCTGTATGTCCAGCATTTT
>once|TRBV29-1|TRBD1|TRBJ1-2
CSSTGARGYTF
TGCAGCTCCACAGGGGCCCGAGGCTACACCTTC
>NA|TRBV19|NA|TRBJ1-5
CASSMEGGTYSNQPQHF
TGTGCCAGTAGTATGGAGGGCGGGACCTATAGCAATCAGCCCCAGCATTTT
>NA|TRBV3-1/TRBV3-2|TRBD1|TRBJ1-6
CASSPGTENSPLHF
TGTGCCAGCAGCCCGGGGACAGAAAATTCACCCCTCCACTTT
>NA|TRBV6-5|TRBD1|TRBJ2-7
CASSYLGQNYEQYF
TGTGCCAGCAGTTACTTGGGACAGAACTACGAGCAGTACTTC
>NA|TRBV6-1|NA|TRBJ1-3
CASSESGNSGNTIYF
TGTGCCAGCAGTGAATCGGGGAACTCTGGAAACACCATATATTTT
>few|TRBV30|NA|TRBJ1-3
CALRTLGTIYF
TGTGCCCTTCGTACTCTTGGCACCATATATTTT
>NA|TRBV7-9|NA|TRBJ1-1
CASSHLAGRGGTEAFF
TGTGCCAGCAGCCATCTAGCGGGCAGGGGTGGCACTGAAGCTTTCTTT
>NA|TRBV5-4|TRBD1|TRBJ2-3
CASSLPQGAGDTQYF
TGTGCCAGCAGCTTACCACAGGGGGCCGGAGATACGCAGTATTTT
>NA|TRBV19|TRBD2|TRBJ2-7
CASSISRGAYEQYF
TGTGCCAGTAGTATTAGCCGGGGGGCCTACGAGCAGTACTTC
>few|TRBV5-6|NA|TRBJ1-1
CASSFGLNTEAFF
TGTGCCAGCAGCTTCGGGTTAAACACTGAAGCTTTCTTT
>NA|TRBV29-1|TRBD1|TRBJ2-7
CSVGTGRSHEQYF
TGCAGCGTTGGGACAGGGAGGTCCCACGAGCAGTACTTC
>NA|TRBV5-6|TRBD1|TRBJ2-7
CASSRRDRGPGEQYF
TGTGCCAGCAGCCGGCGGGACAGGGGGCCCGGCGAGCAGTACTTC
>few|TRBV15|NA|TRBJ1-4
CATRRGGVLREKLFF
TGTGCCACCAGGAGGGGCGGGGTGTTGCGTGAAAAACTGTTTTTT
>NA|TRBV5-1|NA|TRBJ2-2
CASSPTGFDGGELFF
TGCGCCAGCAGCCCTACAGGGTTTGACGGCGGGGAGCTGTTTTTT
>NA|TRBV19|TRBD1|TRBJ2-1
CASNPLPGRGNNEQFF
TGTGCCAGTAACCCCTTGCCCGGCAGGGGGAACAATGAGCAGTTCTTC
>NA|TRBV30|NA|TRBJ1-2
CAWTGSYGYTF
TGTGCCTGGACTGGGAGTTATGGCTACACCTTC
>NA|TRBV7-9|NA|TRBJ1-3
CASSLGPQEGNTIYF
TGTGCCAGCAGCTTAGGGCCCCAAGAAGGAAACACCATATATTTT
>NA|TRBV20-1|NA|TRBJ1-2
CSVGGNYGYTF
TGCAGTGTAGGGGGAAACTATGGCTACACCTTC
>few|TRBV5-4|TRBD1|TRBJ1-6
CASSFAGGAGSPLHF
TGTGCCAGCAGCTTCGCAGGGGGCGCTGGGTCACCCCTCCACTTT
>NA|TRBV6-6|NA|TRBJ1-6
CAIRSSYNSPLHF
TGTGCCATCAGGAGCTCCTATAATTCACCCCTCCACTTT
>NA|TRBV4-1|NA|TRBJ1-2
CASSQDRGGGYGYTF
TGCGCCAGCAGCCAAGATCGCGGAGGCGGCTATGGCTACACCTTC
>NA|TRBV5-4|NA|TRBJ1-1
CASSLDRGTEAFF
TGTGCCAGCAGCTTGGATCGAGGGACTGAAGCTTTCTTT
>NA|TRBV27|NA|TRBJ2-1
CASSPLPTTVAYNEQFF
TGTGCCAGCAGTCCCCTTCCGACTACGGTGGCCTACAATGAGCAGTTCTTC